This record concerns one T cell receptor beta chain sequence. The sample is drawn from a study of CXCR3-negative and CXCR3-positive naive CD8 T cells. This CDR3 spans 19 amino acids. The libraries of TRB cDNA were constructed through 5' RACE using UMI labels. Following a re-call of the 5' RACE reads, TCRdb has one entry per CDR3 protein and lacks DNA. This sample contains about 43,000 distinct CDR3 sequences. The TCR sequence derives from a human donor in good health. Some clones in this sample may be carry-over from other donors' samples. The sequenced material came from memory CD8+ T cells from blood. The V call is TRBV21-1, the J call TRBJ1-2. TRBV21-1 corresponds to a pseudogene. CDR3 region: CASSKELGPLGTPNYGYTF.